The entry below gives a single TCR beta chain sequence along with its context. No antigen is known for it. CDR1 is LNHDA, CDR2 SQIVND, per germline (reference sequence). V was cut by 1 base and J by 7 bases, with 22 bases left in between. This CDR3 comprises 17 residues. These data originate in a study of cytotoxic CD8 clonotypes in ibrutinib-treated CLL. Study-wide findings and caveats: Public clonotypes, an uncommon group, contracted or remained stable on treatment.

Sequenced by immunoSEQ multiplex PCR; TCRdb stores in-frame clones only, minus some. The table records approximately 190,000 clones, approximately 75% of them present only once. The source of this sequence is a human donor with chronic lymphocytic leukemia. The sample consisted of PBMCs, taken after 12 months of ibrutinib treatment. The chain joins TRBV19 to TRBJ2-5, with D maybe TRBD2 (6 bases). CDR3 in amino acids: CASSIAPPGEAMGTQYF. CDR3 nucleotides: TGTGCCAGTAGTATAGCCCCACCGGGAGAAGCAATGGGGACCCAGTACTTC.